This T cell receptor beta chain was retrieved from a study of cytomegalovirus exposure and HLA in healthy donors. This CDR3 contains 14 residues. The germline V gene encodes CDR1 SNHLY and CDR2 FYNNEI. Trimming pared 3 bases from V and 2 bases from J, leaving 10 bases between. 13 Jbeta primers and 60 Vbeta primers were used for the PCR. The data were produced by immunoSEQ multiplex PCR, yet TCRdb's version contains in-frame clones alone and is incomplete. Of nearly 100,000 clones listed, around a tenth are singletons. This clone has a handful of counts. The chain recombines TRBV2 with TRBJ2-5, with D possibly matching TRBD2 (6 bases). This clonotype originated in a man aged 45 to 65 in good health and CMV-seropositive. The sample consisted of PBMCs. CDR3 bases: TGTGCCAGCAGTGATTACGGACTACAAGAGACCCAGTACTTC. Protein: CASSDYGLQETQYF.